These T cell receptor beta chains were read from a single sample in a study of cytomegalovirus exposure and HLA in healthy donors. The table came from immunoSEQ multiplex PCR; TCRdb's copy has only in-frame clones and leaves some out. The sample includes under 200,000 clones, around 82% seen only once; the top ten take under 1.1%. The specimen was PBMCs. The receptors here all came from a man younger than 40 in good health and CMV-seronegative. The CDR3 runs from the conserved cysteine through the conserved F or W. Each record gives: CDR3 protein, D gene, J gene, V gene. A D gene is named only where the DNA matches it firmly.

CDR3 protein: CSGRLATHTDTQYF; D gene: TRBD2; J gene: TRBJ2-3; V gene: TRBV29-1
CDR3 protein: CASSLGDFEQFF; D gene: .; J gene: TRBJ2-1; V gene: TRBV7-6
CDR3 protein: CASILGQTPTQAFF; D gene: .; J gene: TRBJ1-1; V gene: TRBV5-8
CDR3 protein: CASSAGAGGAYNEQFF; D gene: TRBD2; J gene: TRBJ2-1; V gene: TRBV5-4
CDR3 protein: CASRGTGTGVWDTQYF; D gene: TRBD1; J gene: TRBJ2-3; V gene: TRBV5-5
CDR3 protein: CASSGGGGELFF; D gene: TRBD2; J gene: TRBJ2-2; V gene: TRBV5-4
CDR3 protein: CASSLVQGADEQYF; D gene: TRBD1; J gene: TRBJ2-7; V gene: TRBV27
CDR3 protein: CASSLGTGRETQYF; D gene: TRBD2; J gene: TRBJ2-5; V gene: TRBV7-6
CDR3 protein: CASSPLGDSPLMGEQYF; D gene: TRBD1; J gene: .; V gene: TRBV10-1
CDR3 protein: CASSPQGLAGELFF; D gene: .; J gene: TRBJ2-2; V gene: TRBV7-3
CDR3 protein: CASSLVAGSYEQYF; D gene: TRBD2; J gene: .; V gene: TRBV7-8
CDR3 protein: CASSFYPGSYNEQFF; D gene: .; J gene: TRBJ2-1; V gene: TRBV5-1
CDR3 protein: CASSFSVQAGYEQYF; D gene: .; J gene: TRBJ2-7; V gene: TRBV28
CDR3 protein: CSVDGTRSGANVLTF; D gene: TRBD2; J gene: TRBJ2-6; V gene: TRBV29-1
CDR3 protein: CSVSSLAVYNEQFF; D gene: TRBD2; J gene: TRBJ2-1; V gene: TRBV29-1
CDR3 protein: CASTGGAHSNQPQHF; D gene: .; J gene: TRBJ1-5; V gene: TRBV2
CDR3 protein: CASSLRDGTYEQYF; D gene: .; J gene: TRBJ2-7; V gene: TRBV14
CDR3 protein: CASSNRGRDSPLHF; D gene: TRBD1; J gene: TRBJ1-6; V gene: TRBV25-1
CDR3 protein: CASSRNMQGFRSYEQYF; D gene: .; J gene: TRBJ2-7; V gene: TRBV19
CDR3 protein: CASSPGGRTEAFF; D gene: TRBD1; J gene: TRBJ1-1; V gene: TRBV19
CDR3 protein: CASSTRDSTEAFF; D gene: TRBD1; J gene: TRBJ1-1; V gene: TRBV11-3
CDR3 protein: CASSRHRDSTYEQYF; D gene: TRBD1; J gene: .; V gene: TRBV23-1
CDR3 protein: CASSMEALRPEQYF; D gene: .; J gene: TRBJ2-7; V gene: TRBV19
CDR3 protein: CASSLAGRGNRGGQPQHF; D gene: TRBD1; J gene: TRBJ1-5; V gene: TRBV7-8
CDR3 protein: CASSTRRGYGYTF; D gene: .; J gene: TRBJ1-2; V gene: TRBV7-2
CDR3 protein: CASSLQGAEKLFF; D gene: TRBD1; J gene: TRBJ1-4; V gene: TRBV5-1
CDR3 protein: CASSQERGANYGYTF; D gene: .; J gene: TRBJ1-2; V gene: TRBV4-1
CDR3 protein: CASSVLQGIDTQYF; D gene: TRBD1; J gene: TRBJ2-3; V gene: TRBV9
CDR3 protein: CASSPMTGSNYEQYF; D gene: TRBD1; J gene: TRBJ2-7; V gene: TRBV5-1
CDR3 protein: CASSPSHEGEQHF; D gene: .; J gene: TRBJ2-7; V gene: TRBV9
CDR3 protein: CASSNIGDTILEQYF; D gene: .; J gene: TRBJ2-7; V gene: TRBV19
CDR3 protein: CASSLSSGAGELFF; D gene: .; J gene: TRBJ2-2; V gene: TRBV5-1
CDR3 protein: CAWSVGGASGYTF; D gene: .; J gene: TRBJ1-2; V gene: TRBV30
CDR3 protein: CASSAQSRGPEQPNTEAFF; D gene: TRBD1; J gene: TRBJ1-1; V gene: TRBV7-9
CDR3 protein: CASSPPITDTQYF; D gene: .; J gene: TRBJ2-3; V gene: TRBV18
CDR3 protein: CASSLGLAGAAYNEQFF; D gene: TRBD2; J gene: TRBJ2-1; V gene: TRBV9
CDR3 protein: CASSFTSSDTQYF; D gene: .; J gene: TRBJ2-3; V gene: TRBV7-9
CDR3 protein: CAWSVRGGATEAFF; D gene: TRBD1; J gene: TRBJ1-1; V gene: TRBV30
CDR3 protein: CASIPDRDGANVLTF; D gene: TRBD1; J gene: TRBJ2-6; V gene: TRBV5-1
CDR3 protein: CASSLAVRYNEQFF; D gene: .; J gene: TRBJ2-1; V gene: TRBV5-1
CDR3 protein: CASSSGTGNEQFF; D gene: .; J gene: TRBJ2-1; V gene: TRBV11-3
CDR3 protein: CASSVDRGGNTIYF; D gene: TRBD1; J gene: TRBJ1-3; V gene: TRBV14
CDR3 protein: CASTILAGVSGANVLTF; D gene: TRBD2; J gene: TRBJ2-6; V gene: TRBV19
CDR3 protein: CASSPLFSEYSNQPQHF; D gene: .; J gene: TRBJ1-5; V gene: TRBV28